A single T cell receptor (beta chain) is shown here with its context. What it recognizes is unknown. This record comes from a study of PD-1 blockade in classical Hodgkin lymphoma. Study results and limitations: Complete responders' diversity at baseline resembled that of newly diagnosed patients.

Germline V gene lookup returns CDR1 LGHNT and CDR2 FRNRAP. The CDR3 consists of 17 residues. Losses at the gene ends were 1 base for V and 1 base for J; bases not matched to a gene: 7. Brentuximab vedotin exposure varied, and every patient relapsed after autologous stem cell transplantation. Here immunoSEQ multiplex PCR was the method, and the copy in TCRdb shows in-frame clones only, minus some. The sample comprises approximately 90,000 clones, 80% to 95% of which are singletons, and over 2.5% rests with the top ten. The origin of this receptor is a human donor with classical Hodgkin lymphoma. This rearrangement joins TRBV12-5 to TRBJ2-5; 9 bases are shared with TRBD1. The sample was peripheral blood mononuclear cells (PBMCs), taken before the second cycle of nivolumab. The CDR3, as DNA: TGTGCTAGTGGTTTGGGGGTGGGGACAGGGTCCCAAGAGACCCAGTACTTC. It translates to CASGLGVGTGSQETQYF.